Following are 19 T cell receptor beta chains from one sample sequenced in a study of blood T cells in healthy people across ages. For the second PCR, which ran for 7 to 11 cycles, a sample-barcoded 5' primer and a J-beta primer mix were used. TCRdb processed the 5' RACE reads anew with MiXCR; each CDR3 protein has one entry. Seen here are roughly 1.7 million distinct CDR3 sequences, roughly a third observed once, and the top ten hold 10% to 12%. Material for sequencing was blood. These receptors were obtained from a woman in her twenties or thirties in good health.

This clonotype was seen a handful of times. The chain combines TRBV29-1 with TRBJ1-4; possibly TRBD1 for D (6 bases). Germline V gives CDR1 SQVTM, CDR2 ANQGSEA. The V end was cut by 4 bases, the J end by 8 bases, with 11 bases between. This CDR3 has 12 amino acids. The DNA for the CDR3 is TGCAGCGTTGGACAGGCTGGGGAAAAACTGTTTTTT. It translates to CSVGQAGEKLFF. Full variable domain (missing parts from reference TRBV29-1 and TRBJ1-4): SAVISQKPSRDICQRGTSLTIQCQVDSQVTMMFWYRQQPGQSLTLIATANQGSEATYESGFVIDKFPISRPNLTFSTLTVSNMSPEDSSIYLCSVGQAGEKLFFGSGTQLSVL.

The chain carries TRBV7-6 and TRBJ2-5; D is tentatively TRBD1 or TRBD2 (6 bases each). V lost 10 bases and J 4 bases, leaving 16 bases between the germline ends. CDR3 length equals 13 residues. Germline V gives CDR1 SGHVS, CDR2 FNYEAQ. CDR3 loop: CATAVGGVETQYF. As DNA, the CDR3 is TGTGCCACCGCGGTCGGGGGCGTAGAGACCCAGTACTTC.

V usage is TRBV11-1 and J usage is TRBJ2-1; the match to TRBD2 covers 9 bases. This CDR3 is 14 amino acids long. The germline V gene encodes CDR1 SGHAT and CDR2 FQDESV (reference sequence). V was pared by 1 base and J by 9 bases, with 4 bases of the junction left unmatched. CDR3 sequence: CASSLGTSAAEQFF. The CDR3 DNA reads as TGTGCCAGCAGCTTAGGGACTAGCGCAGCTGAGCAGTTCTTC. Drawing the rest from reference TRBV11-1 and TRBJ2-1, the complete variable domain is EAEVAQSPRYKITEKSQAVAFWCDPISGHATLYWYRQILGQGPELLVQFQDESVVDDSQLPKDRFSAERLKGVDSTLKIQPAELGDSAMYLCASSLGTSAAEQFFGPGTRLTVL.

This clonotype was counted a few times. This sequence joins TRBV7-6 and TRBJ1-2, with D tentatively TRBD1 (5 bases). The CDR3 contains 13 residues. Germline-derived CDR1 and CDR2 are SGHVS and FNYEAQ. V was trimmed by 5 bases and J by 5 bases, leaving 12 bases between them. DNA of the CDR3: TGTGCCAGCAGCGAGGGACCGGTTTATGGCTACACCTTC. Its protein is CASSEGPVYGYTF.

This clonotype was seen a few times. The rearrangement links TRBV4-1 to TRBJ2-1; 7 bases match TRBD2. This CDR3 spans 15 amino acids. The V and J ends lost 1 base and 9 bases, in that order; junction bases with no gene match: 9. CDR1 is MGHRA, CDR2 YSYEKL, per germline. This CDR3 is CASSQGREGNAEQFF. The DNA for the CDR3 is TGCGCCAGCAGCCAAGGTAGGGAGGGTAATGCTGAGCAGTTCTTC.

With respect to this clonotype: This may stem from a read error, because a much larger clone lies one nucleotide away. The chain links TRBV5-1 to TRBJ2-7, with unresolved D. Deletions cut 0 bases from V and 0 bases from J, with 10 bases between. Germline loops: CDR1 SGHRS, CDR2 YFSETQ. The CDR3 totals 15 residues. The CDR3 here is CASSLASIGSYEQYF. The DNA of the CDR3 is TGCGCCAGCAGCTTGGCCTCGATAGGCTCCTACGAGCAGTACTTC.

This clonotype was observed a few times. This chain uses TRBV6-5 with TRBJ1-6, with D unresolved. The CDR3 covers 15 residues. Per the germline V gene, CDR1 is MNHEY and CDR2 is SVGAGI. V gave up 2 bases and J gave up 0 bases, with 5 bases separating them. CDR3 residues: CASSYKASYNSPLHF. In DNA, the CDR3 is TGTGCCAGCAGTTACAAAGCCTCCTATAATTCACCCCTCCACTTT.

This sequence joins TRBV2 and TRBJ1-2; TRBD1 is a possible D gene (6 bases). CDR1 is SNHLY and CDR2 is FYNNEI in the germline V gene. V lost 9 bases to trimming and J lost 3 bases, with 11 bases between them. The CDR3 totals 12 residues. The DNA of the CDR3 is TGTGCCAGAGGGGGGGGGGACTATGGCTACACCTTC. Translating it yields CARGGGDYGYTF.

This chain links TRBV5-1 with TRBJ1-6; TRBD1 aligns across 10 bases. The CDR3 is 15 residues long. V shed 1 base, J shed 8 bases, and the junction held 3 bases outside the gene matches. Germline V CDR1 and CDR2: SGHRS, YFSETQ. CDR3 DNA sequence: TGCGCCAGCAGCTTGCGGGGGACAGGGGATTCACCCCTCCACTTT. It codes for CASSLRGTGDSPLHF.

This chain joins TRBV7-8 and TRBJ2-2; 9 nucleotides align to TRBD2. With V trimmed by 6 bases and J by 8 bases, 7 bases remained unmatched. Germline CDR1 SGHVS, CDR2 FQNEAQ. This CDR3 has 14 amino acids. CDR3 bases: TGTGCCAGCAGTAAAGCGGGAGGTACTGGGGAGCTGTTTTTT. Translated: CASSKAGGTGELFF. Full variable domain (missing parts from reference TRBV7-8 and TRBJ2-2): GAGVSQSPRYKVAKRGQDVALRCDPISGHVSLFWYQQALGQGPEFLTYFQNEAQLDKSGLPSDRFFAERPEGSVSTLKIQRTQQEDSAVYLCASSKAGGTGELFFGEGSRLTVL.

This clonotype was counted a few times. This rearrangement joins TRBV3-1 to TRBJ2-7; 9 bases are a match to TRBD2. V was clipped by 4 bases and J by 4 bases; unmatched bases: 11. The CDR3 length is 16 residues. The germline V gene has CDR1 LGHDT and CDR2 YNNKEL (reference sequence). In nucleotides, the CDR3 is TGTGCCAGCAGCCCTCCGGCCGGGACTAGCTATTACGAGCAGTACTTC. Protein product: CASSPPAGTSYYEQYF.

This clonotype was observed a few times. This sequence joins TRBV4-1 and TRBJ1-6, with D perhaps TRBD1 (5 bases). Germline CDR1 and CDR2: MGHRA and YSYEKL. The V end lost 4 bases, the J end lost 8 bases, and 12 bases lay between the germline ends. The length of the CDR3 is 14 residues. CDR3 loop: CASSLTGMHSPLHF. For the CDR3, the DNA is TGCGCCAGCAGCCTTACAGGAATGCATTCACCCCTCCACTTT.

This clonotype was counted many times. J is TRBJ1-2 and V is TRBV12-3 or TRBV12-4; unclear D gene. CDR3 size: 11 residues. V shed 5 bases and J shed 7 bases, with 8 bases lying between them. CDR3 residues: CASSDTVGYTF. The CDR3 bases are TGTGCCAGCAGTGACACGGTTGGCTACACCTTC.

CDR3 protein: CSASTSGSSTDTQYF. As DNA, the CDR3 is TGCAGTGCTAGCACTAGCGGGAGCTCCACAGATACGCAGTATTTT. The chain uses TRBV20-1 and TRBJ2-3, with 11 bases that match TRBD2. The germline V gene has CDR1 DFQATT and CDR2 SNEGSKA (reference sequence). With V trimmed by 3 bases and J by 2 bases, 4 bases remained unmatched. The CDR3 length is 15 residues.

The chain couples TRBV7-9 to TRBJ1-2, with D possibly being TRBD1 (5 bases). Per germline, CDR1 SEHNR and CDR2 FQNEAQ (reference sequence). There are 16 residues in the CDR3. V was cut by 5 bases and J by 1 base, with 17 bases left in between. The CDR3 DNA follows: TGTGCCAGCAGCCTCGGGACGGCTTTGATTAACTATGGCTACACCTTC. Protein product: CASSLGTALINYGYTF.

This chain links TRBV29-1 with TRBJ2-2; D call uncertain. Germline V gene data show CDR1 as SQVTM and CDR2 as ANQGSEA. V gave up 6 bases and J gave up 4 bases, with 12 bases separating them. The CDR3 covers 13 residues. CDR3 in amino acids: CSVIEVRTGELFF. DNA of the CDR3: TGCAGCGTAATTGAAGTCCGCACCGGGGAGCTGTTTTTT.

This clonotype was counted once. The chain recombines TRBV7-9 with TRBJ2-5; the match to TRBD2 covers 12 bases. CDR3 size: 17 residues. Germline V lookup: CDR1 SEHNR, CDR2 FQNEAQ (reference sequence). V trimming: 5 bases; J trimming: 11 bases; junction bases outside the gene matches: 18. The CDR3 coding sequence is TGTGCCAGCAGCCTTCTAAAGCTAGCGGGAGGGCTGGGGGAGCAGTACTTC. The encoded protein is CASSLLKLAGGLGEQYF.

V usage is TRBV9 and J usage is TRBJ2-1; D call uncertain. The CDR3 contains 14 residues. The germline V and J ends were trimmed by 0 bases and 1 base, with 5 bases remaining between them. CDR1 is SGDLS, CDR2 YYNGEE, per germline. The CDR3 here is CASSVADSYNEQFF. CDR3 sequence (DNA): TGTGCCAGCAGCGTAGCGGATTCCTACAATGAGCAGTTCTTC.

The V gene is TRBV7-9, the J gene TRBJ2-1; 9 positions match TRBD2. The CDR3 is made up of 15 amino acids. The junction had 8 bases not matched to a gene; V was cut back by 5 bases and J by 6 bases. The germline V gene has CDR1 SEHNR and CDR2 FQNEAQ (reference sequence). The CDR3 loop reads CASSPPGAGGNEQFF. DNA of the CDR3: TGTGCCAGCAGCCCGCCGGGAGCGGGAGGCAATGAGCAGTTCTTC.